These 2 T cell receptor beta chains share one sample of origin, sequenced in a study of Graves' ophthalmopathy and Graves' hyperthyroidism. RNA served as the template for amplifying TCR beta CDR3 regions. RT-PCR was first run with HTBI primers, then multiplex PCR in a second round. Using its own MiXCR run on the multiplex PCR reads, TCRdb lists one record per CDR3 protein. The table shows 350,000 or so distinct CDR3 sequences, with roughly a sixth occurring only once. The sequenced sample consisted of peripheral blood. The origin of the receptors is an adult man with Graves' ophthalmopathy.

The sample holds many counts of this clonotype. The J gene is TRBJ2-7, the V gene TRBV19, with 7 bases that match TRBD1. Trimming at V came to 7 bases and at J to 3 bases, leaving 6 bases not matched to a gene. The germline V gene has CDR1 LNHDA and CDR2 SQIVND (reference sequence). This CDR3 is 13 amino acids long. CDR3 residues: CASKRQGGYEQYF. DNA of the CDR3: TGTGCCAGTAAGCGACAGGGCGGCTACGAGCAGTACTTC. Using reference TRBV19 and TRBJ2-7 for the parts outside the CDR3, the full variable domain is DGGITQSPKYLFRKEGQNVTLSCEQNLNHDAMYWYRQDPGQGLRLIYYSQIVNDFQKGDIAEGYSVSREKKESFPLTVTSAQKNPTAFYLCASKRQGGYEQYFGPGTRLTVT.

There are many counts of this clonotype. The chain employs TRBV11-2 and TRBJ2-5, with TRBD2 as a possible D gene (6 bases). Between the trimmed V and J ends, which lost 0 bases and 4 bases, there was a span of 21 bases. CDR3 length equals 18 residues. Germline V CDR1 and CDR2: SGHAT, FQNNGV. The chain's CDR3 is CASSLDYLVQFGGETQYF. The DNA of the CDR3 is TGTGCCAGCAGCTTAGATTATCTAGTACAGTTCGGGGGAGAGACCCAGTACTTC.